The 29 T cell receptor beta chains below all came from one sample that was sequenced in a study of cytomegalovirus exposure and HLA in healthy donors. PCR involved 60 Vbeta and 13 Jbeta primers. Produced via immunoSEQ multiplex PCR; TCRdb's table is partial and in-frame only. The table records a few hundred thousand clones, about four fifths of them present only once. The sample comprised PBMCs. The receptor set was obtained from a girl aged 2-10 years in good health and CMV-seronegative.

The genes are TRBV5-4 and TRBJ1-1; D is unclear. CDR3 length: 12 amino acids. Per the germline V gene, CDR1 is SGHNT and CDR2 is YYREEE (reference sequence). V was clipped by 4 bases and J by 0 bases, with 4 bases between them. This CDR3 is CASSPVNTEAFF. CDR3 nucleotide sequence: TGTGCCAGCAGCCCCGTGAACACTGAAGCTTTCTTT. The variable domain in full, with the rest retrieved from reference TRBV5-4 and TRBJ1-1, is ETGVTQSPTHLIKTRGQQVTLRCSSQSGHNTVSWYQQALGQGPQFIFQYYREEENGRGNFPPRFSGLQFPNYSSELNVNALELDDSALYLCASSPVNTEAFFGQGTRLTVV.

J is TRBJ1-1 and V is TRBV7-9; tentatively, D is TRBD1 (5 bases). Per the germline V gene, CDR1 is SEHNR and CDR2 is FQNEAQ (reference sequence). The ends were cut back, 7 bases at V and 4 bases at J, with 7 bases in the middle. The CDR3 has 11 residues. The CDR3 DNA is TGTGCCAGCACCGGGGGCACTGAAGCTTTCTTT. It encodes CASTGGTEAFF.

The chain combines TRBV6-5 with TRBJ1-5; D unclear. CDR1 and CDR2 from the germline V gene are MNHEY and SVGAGI. The CDR3 is 14 amino acids. Deletions cut 6 bases from V and 7 bases from J, with 16 bases between. The CDR3 sequence is CASSQRPTVQPQHF. CDR3 sequence (DNA): TGTGCCAGCAGCCAGCGACCGACCGTCCAGCCCCAGCATTTT.

The chain recombines TRBV7-2 with TRBJ2-5; D might be TRBD2 (7 bases). The J call could be wrong; TRBJ2-7 is a better fit for the DNA end. CDR3 length: 15 residues. In germline, CDR1 is SGHTA, CDR2 FQGNSA. Written as DNA, the CDR3 is TGTGCCACCACTTATTCTGGGGGGGGCTTCGGCGAGCAGTACTTC. Its protein is CATTYSGGGFGEQYF.

The genes are TRBV10-1 and TRBJ2-3; TRBD2 agrees at 8 bases. Germline CDR1 WNHNN, CDR2 SYGVQD (reference sequence). The CDR3 consists of 14 residues. Losses at the gene ends were 3 bases for V and 3 bases for J; bases not matched to a gene: 2. CDR3 amino acids: CASSDGGVTDTQYF. The CDR3 nucleotides read TGCGCCAGCAGTGACGGGGGGGTAACAGATACGCAGTATTTT.

V is TRBV5-1 and J is TRBJ2-5, with 13 bases aligning to TRBD2. J was trimmed by 7 bases and V by 4 bases; bases with no gene match: 10. The CDR3 runs 16 residues. Per the germline V gene, CDR1 is SGHRS and CDR2 is YFSETQ. In DNA, the CDR3 is TGCGCCAGCAGCCCTGATGGACTAGCGGGGGCGAGGACCCAGTACTTC. Translating gives CASSPDGLAGARTQYF.

This clone was observed a handful of times. The chain combines TRBV9 with TRBJ2-2; 7 bases map to TRBD1. Germline CDR1 SGDLS, CDR2 YYNGEE. V lost 5 bases and J lost 0; bases outside the gene matches: 7. CDR3 length: 16 amino acids. CDR3 sequence: CASSPRTGSNTGELFF. The CDR3 bases are TGTGCCAGCAGTCCCAGGACAGGTTCGAACACCGGGGAGCTGTTTTTT.

The rearrangement joins TRBV27 to TRBJ1-3; possible D gene TRBD1, 6 bases. V was clipped by 5 bases and J by 8 bases, with 19 bases between them. The CDR3 has 15 amino acids. The germline V gene encodes CDR1 MNHEY and CDR2 SMNVEV (reference sequence). The DNA of the CDR3 is TGTGCCAGCAGTCCCCTTGTGGGGGCTTGGGACACCATATATTTT. Amino acid sequence: CASSPLVGAWDTIYF.

The V gene is TRBV6-5, the J gene TRBJ2-7; 10 nucleotides align to TRBD2. After removal of 2 bases from V and 6 bases from J, the junction contained 1 base not matched to a gene. The length of the CDR3 is 13 residues. Germline CDR1 MNHEY, CDR2 SVGAGI. The CDR3 is CASSYRTSGEQYF. DNA of the CDR3: TGTGCCAGCAGTTACAGGACTAGCGGCGAGCAGTACTTC.

The V and J genes are TRBV28 and TRBJ1-4, with D possibly TRBD1 on 6 matching bases. This CDR3 region has 16 residues. Trimming took off 8 bases at V and 5 bases at J, with 21 bases between the two ends. Germline assignment: CDR1 MDHEN and CDR2 SYDVKM. The CDR3 DNA is TGTGCCAGCTGTTACGAGCATAGGGGGAAGAATGAAAAACTGTTTTTT. Protein sequence: CASCYEHRGKNEKLFF.

This CDR3 is CASSQDLKGVTTDTQYF. The CDR3 nucleotides are TGTGCCAGCAGCCAAGATCTAAAGGGGGTGACCACAGATACGCAGTATTTT. The rearrangement uses TRBV14 and TRBJ2-3, with a weak D call TRBD1 (6 bases). With 0 bases removed from V and 2 bases from J, the gap between germline ends came to 15 bases. Germline V gene sequence: CDR1 SGHDN, CDR2 FVKESK. This CDR3 is 17 amino acids long. Full variable domain (rest looked up from reference TRBV14 and TRBJ2-3): EAGVTQFPSHSVIEKGQTVTLRCDPISGHDNLYWYRRVMGKEIKFLLHFVKESKQDESGMPNNRFLAERTGGTYSTLKVQPAELEDSGVYFCASSQDLKGVTTDTQYFGPGTRLTVL.

J is TRBJ1-5 and V is TRBV28; D gene ambiguous. The V gene lost 6 bases and the J gene lost 0 bases, with 3 bases spanning the gap. Germline CDR1 and CDR2: MDHEN and SYDVKM. The CDR3 length is 12 residues. The CDR3 DNA reads as TGTGCCAGCAGATATAGCAATCAGCCCCAGCATTTT. Amino acid sequence: CASRYSNQPQHF.

This rearrangement joins TRBV28 to TRBJ1-3; a weak D match, TRBD1 (5 bases). Between the trimmed V and J ends, which lost 6 bases and 2 bases, there was a span of 5 bases. The CDR3 runs 12 residues. Germline V CDR1 and CDR2: MDHEN, SYDVKM. The DNA of the CDR3 is TGTGCCAGCAGGGGGCCTGGAAACACCATATATTTT. Protein product: CASRGPGNTIYF. Together with reference TRBV28 and TRBJ1-3, the CDR3 gives the full variable domain: DVKVTQSSRYLVKRTGEKVFLECVQDMDHENMFWYRQDPGLGLRLIYFSYDVKMKEKGDIPEGYSVSREKKERFSLILESASTNQTSMYLCASRGPGNTIYFGEGSWLTVV.

The gene calls are TRBV13 and TRBJ1-1; D not resolved. V was trimmed by 5 bases and J by 8 bases, leaving 9 bases between them. The CDR3 runs to 11 residues. Germline V gives CDR1 PRHDT, CDR2 FYEKMQ (reference sequence). As DNA, the CDR3 is TGTGCCAGCAGCCCCCGTCGGGAAGCTTTCTTT. Amino acids: CASSPRREAFF.

Here the CDR3 reads CASIEYRGYNSPLHF. Here the CDR3 DNA reads TGTGCCAGCATCGAATACAGGGGTTATAATTCACCCCTCCACTTT. The V call is TRBV28, the J call TRBJ1-6; 7 bases agree with TRBD1. V was pared by 7 bases and J by 4 bases, with 7 bases of the junction left unmatched. The CDR3 contains 15 residues. Germline CDR1 reads MDHEN; CDR2 reads SYDVKM.

This clone came up once. The genes are TRBV6-6 and TRBJ1-1, with 8 bases matching TRBD1. The germline V gene has CDR1 MNHNY and CDR2 SVGAGI (reference sequence). The CDR3 spans 15 residues. V dropped 0 bases and J dropped 1; count of bases not matched to a gene: 1. The CDR3 region has the DNA TGTGCCAGCAGTTACTCCGACAGGGGGAACACTGAAGCTTTCTTT. Residues: CASSYSDRGNTEAFF.

V is TRBV20-1 and J is TRBJ2-1, with TRBD2 identical over 7 bases. This CDR3 has 11 residues. Looked up from germline, CDR1 is DFQATT and CDR2 is SNEGSKA (reference sequence). V lost 1 base to trimming and J lost 9 bases; unmatched junction nucleotides: 0. DNA of the CDR3: TGCAGTGCTAGAGCTAGCGGTGAGCAGTTCTTC. Its translation: CSARASGEQFF.

This clone has a single count. The J gene is TRBJ1-5, the V gene TRBV29-1, with D tentatively TRBD1 (6 bases). Looked up from germline, CDR1 is SQVTM and CDR2 is ANQGSEA. CDR3 size: 13 residues. Trimming took 5 bases from V and 4 from J, leaving 12 bases between them. The CDR3 bases are TGCAGCGTTCTAGAGGGGGGGAATCAGCCCCAGCATTTT. Translating it yields CSVLEGGNQPQHF.

The chain has TRBV28 and TRBJ2-6, with D uncertain. CDR3 length: 15 amino acids. Between the trimmed V and J ends, which lost 3 bases and 1 base, there was a span of 7 bases. Looked up from germline, CDR1 is MDHEN and CDR2 is SYDVKM. CDR3 in amino acids: CASSFRGSGANVLTF. The CDR3 DNA follows: TGTGCCAGCAGTTTTCGAGGTTCTGGGGCCAACGTCCTGACTTTC.

J is TRBJ2-1 and V is TRBV7-8; D ambiguous. The CDR3 has 15 residues. Germline V gene lookup returns CDR1 SGHVS and CDR2 FQNEAQ. V was shortened by 5 bases and J by 2 bases, with 13 bases between the two germline ends. Here the CDR3 DNA reads TGTGCCAGCAGCCCGGGTTCGCCAACCTACAATGAGCAGTTCTTC. Its translation: CASSPGSPTYNEQFF.

In this sample, this clone turned up a few times. The chain has TRBV27 and TRBJ2-1; TRBD1 agrees at 7 bases. The CDR3 has 14 amino acids. In germline, CDR1 is MNHEY, CDR2 SMNVEV (reference sequence). The V and J ends lost 3 bases and 4 bases, in that order; junction bases with no gene match: 3. CDR3 in amino acids: CASSFGTAYNEQFF. CDR3 DNA sequence: TGTGCCAGCAGTTTCGGGACAGCATACAATGAGCAGTTCTTC.

CDR3 sequence (DNA): TGTGCCAGCAGCCGGAAGGGGGACGAGCAGTACTTC. Protein: CASSRKGDEQYF. The chain couples TRBV7-9 to TRBJ2-7; D possibly corresponds to TRBD1 (6 bases). The CDR3 covers 12 residues. Germline values: CDR1 SEHNR, CDR2 FQNEAQ (reference sequence). V was cut by 5 bases and J by 5 bases, with 10 bases left in between. The variable domain in full, with the rest retrieved from reference TRBV7-9 and TRBJ2-7, is DTGVSQNPRHKITKRGQNVTFRCDPISEHNRLYWYRQTLGQGPEFLTYFQNEAQLEKSRLLSDRFSAERPKGSFSTLEIQRTEQGDSAMYLCASSRKGDEQYFGPGTRLTVT.

This chain links TRBV9 with TRBJ1-5; 10 bases fit TRBD1. Germline V gives CDR1 SGDLS, CDR2 YYNGEE. V trimming: 0 bases; J trimming: 5 bases; junction bases outside the gene matches: 2. The CDR3 runs 15 residues. CDR3 coding DNA: TGTGCCAGCAGCGTAGGTGGGACAGGGGATCAGCCCCAGCATTTT. Protein product: CASSVGGTGDQPQHF.

The V gene is TRBV18, the J gene TRBJ2-6, with 7 bases matching TRBD1. J was trimmed by 2 bases and V by 6 bases; bases with no gene match: 4. Germline V gene lookup returns CDR1 KGHSH and CDR2 LQKENI. CDR3 length equals 15 residues. DNA of the CDR3: TGTGCCAGCTCCATTACAGGGGCTGGGGCCAACGTCCTGACTTTC. Protein product: CASSITGAGANVLTF.

The count of this clone is one. V is TRBV11-2 and J is TRBJ1-1; no definite D call. The germline V gene has CDR1 SGHAT and CDR2 FQNNGV. The CDR3 length is 11 residues. The V and J ends lost 5 bases and 11 bases respectively, with 12 bases between them. The CDR3 nucleotides read TGTGCCAGCAGCCTCGGGGTAGAGGCTTTCTTT. This sequence encodes CASSLGVEAFF.

The chain recombines TRBV28 with TRBJ1-5; a possible D gene is TRBD1 (6 bases). Between the trimmed V and J ends, which lost 6 bases and 8 bases, there was a span of 20 bases. CDR1 and CDR2 from the germline V gene are MDHEN and SYDVKM. The CDR3 sequence is 15 residues long. The CDR3 region is CASSLEQGAVKPQHF. The CDR3 DNA is TGTGCCAGCAGCCTCGAACAGGGAGCGGTGAAGCCCCAGCATTTT.

The V gene is TRBV9, the J gene TRBJ2-2, with 11 bases identical to TRBD2. V dropped 5 bases and J dropped 5; count of bases not matched to a gene: 2. The germline V gene has CDR1 SGDLS and CDR2 YYNGEE. The CDR3 has 14 amino acids. The chain's CDR3 is CASRIAGGTGELFF. In nucleotides, the CDR3 is TGTGCCAGCAGAATAGCGGGAGGGACCGGGGAGCTGTTTTTT.

The J gene is TRBJ2-5, the V gene TRBV4-2, with D possibly matching TRBD2 (6 bases). The germline CDR1 and CDR2 sequences are LGHNA and YNFKEQ. The CDR3 totals 17 residues. V lost 0 bases and J lost 4, with 18 bases in between. CDR3 DNA: TGTGCCAGCAGCCAAGATTCCCCGGGAGAGGAGGGAGAGACCCAGTACTTC. This encodes CASSQDSPGEEGETQYF.

This rearrangement joins TRBV9 to TRBJ2-2; TRBD1 agrees at 7 bases. V dropped 5 bases and J dropped 0; count of bases not matched to a gene: 1. The CDR3 is made up of 14 amino acids. The germline V gene has CDR1 SGDLS and CDR2 YYNGEE. In nucleotides, the CDR3 is TGTGCCAGCAGGGGGACAGCGAACACCGGGGAGCTGTTTTTT. This codes for CASRGTANTGELFF. Drawing the rest from reference TRBV9 and TRBJ2-2, the complete variable domain is DSGVTQTPKHLITATGQRVTLRCSPRSGDLSVYWYQQSLDQGLQFLIQYYNGEERAKGNILERFSAQQFPDLHSELNLSSLELGDSALYFCASRGTANTGELFFGEGSRLTVL.